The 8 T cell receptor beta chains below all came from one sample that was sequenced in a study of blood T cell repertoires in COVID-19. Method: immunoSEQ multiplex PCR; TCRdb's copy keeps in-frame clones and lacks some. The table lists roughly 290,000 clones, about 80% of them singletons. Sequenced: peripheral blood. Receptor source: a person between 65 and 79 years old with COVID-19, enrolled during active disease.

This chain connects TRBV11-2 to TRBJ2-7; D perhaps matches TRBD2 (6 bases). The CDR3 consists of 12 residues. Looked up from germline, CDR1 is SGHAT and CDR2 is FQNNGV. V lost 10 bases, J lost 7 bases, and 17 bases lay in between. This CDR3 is CATSQGGWEQYF. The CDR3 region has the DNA TGTGCCACCTCCCAAGGAGGGTGGGAGCAGTACTTC.

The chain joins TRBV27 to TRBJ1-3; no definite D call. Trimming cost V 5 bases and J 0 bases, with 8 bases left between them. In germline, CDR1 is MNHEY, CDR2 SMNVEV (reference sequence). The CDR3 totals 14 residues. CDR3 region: CASSVAFSGNTIYF. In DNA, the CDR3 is TGTGCCAGCAGTGTGGCCTTCTCTGGAAACACCATATATTTT.

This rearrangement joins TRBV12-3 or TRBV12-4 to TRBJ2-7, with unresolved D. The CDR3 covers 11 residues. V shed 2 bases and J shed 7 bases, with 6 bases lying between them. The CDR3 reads CASSLFAEQYF. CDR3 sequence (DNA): TGTGCCAGCAGTTTATTTGCGGAGCAGTACTTC.

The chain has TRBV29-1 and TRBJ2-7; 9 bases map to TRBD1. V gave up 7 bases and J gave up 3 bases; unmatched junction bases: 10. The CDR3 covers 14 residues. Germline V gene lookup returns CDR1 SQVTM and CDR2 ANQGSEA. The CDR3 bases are TGCAGCGCAGGAGGGACAGGGTATAACTACGAGCAGTACTTC. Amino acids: CSAGGTGYNYEQYF.

This CDR3 reads CATSREGLLNTEAFF. CDR3 sequence (DNA): TGTGCCACCAGCAGAGAGGGACTCCTGAACACTGAAGCTTTCTTT. The chain links TRBV15 to TRBJ1-1; D is perhaps TRBD1 (5 bases). V lost 0 bases to trimming and J lost 0 bases, with 8 bases between them. Per the germline V gene, CDR1 is LNHNV and CDR2 is YYDKDF (reference sequence). The CDR3 spans 15 residues.

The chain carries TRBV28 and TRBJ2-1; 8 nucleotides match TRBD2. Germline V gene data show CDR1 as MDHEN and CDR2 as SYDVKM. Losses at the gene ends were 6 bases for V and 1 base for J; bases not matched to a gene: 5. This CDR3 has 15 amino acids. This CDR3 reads CASSVLAESYNEQFF. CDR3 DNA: TGTGCCAGCAGCGTACTAGCGGAATCCTACAATGAGCAGTTCTTC. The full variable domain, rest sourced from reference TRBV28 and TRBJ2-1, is DVKVTQSSRYLVKRTGEKVFLECVQDMDHENMFWYRQDPGLGLRLIYFSYDVKMKEKGDIPEGYSVSREKKERFSLILESASTNQTSMYLCASSVLAESYNEQFFGPGTRLTVL.

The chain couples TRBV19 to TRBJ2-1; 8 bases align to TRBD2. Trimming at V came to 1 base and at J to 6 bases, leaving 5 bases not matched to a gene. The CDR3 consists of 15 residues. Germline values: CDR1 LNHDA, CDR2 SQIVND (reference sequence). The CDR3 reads CASSIAGRAPNEQFF. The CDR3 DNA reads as TGTGCCAGTAGTATAGCCGGGAGGGCCCCCAATGAGCAGTTCTTC.

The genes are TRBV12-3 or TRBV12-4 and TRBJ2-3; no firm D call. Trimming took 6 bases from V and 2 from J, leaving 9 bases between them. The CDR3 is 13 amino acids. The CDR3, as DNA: TGTGCCAGCAGCCTCACTTCCACAGATACGCAGTATTTT. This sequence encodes CASSLTSTDTQYF.